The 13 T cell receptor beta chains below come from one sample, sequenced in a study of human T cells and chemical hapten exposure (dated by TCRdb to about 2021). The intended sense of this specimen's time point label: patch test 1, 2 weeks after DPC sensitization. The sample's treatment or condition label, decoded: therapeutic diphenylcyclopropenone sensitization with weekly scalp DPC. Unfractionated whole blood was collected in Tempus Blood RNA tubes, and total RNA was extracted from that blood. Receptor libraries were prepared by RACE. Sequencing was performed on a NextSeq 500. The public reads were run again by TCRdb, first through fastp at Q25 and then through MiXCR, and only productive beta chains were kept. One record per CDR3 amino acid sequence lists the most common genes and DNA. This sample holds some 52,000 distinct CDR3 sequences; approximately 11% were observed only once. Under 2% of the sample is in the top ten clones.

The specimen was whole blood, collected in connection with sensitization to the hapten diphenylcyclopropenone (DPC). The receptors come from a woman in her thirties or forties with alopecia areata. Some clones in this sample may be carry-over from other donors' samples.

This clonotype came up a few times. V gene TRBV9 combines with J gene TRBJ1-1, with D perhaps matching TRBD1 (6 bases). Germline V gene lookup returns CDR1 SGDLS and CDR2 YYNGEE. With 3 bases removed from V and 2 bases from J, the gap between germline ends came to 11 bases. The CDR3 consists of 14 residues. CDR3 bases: TGTGCCAGCAGCGAGGGGGTGACTAACACTGAAGCTTTCTTT. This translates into CASSEGVTNTEAFF.

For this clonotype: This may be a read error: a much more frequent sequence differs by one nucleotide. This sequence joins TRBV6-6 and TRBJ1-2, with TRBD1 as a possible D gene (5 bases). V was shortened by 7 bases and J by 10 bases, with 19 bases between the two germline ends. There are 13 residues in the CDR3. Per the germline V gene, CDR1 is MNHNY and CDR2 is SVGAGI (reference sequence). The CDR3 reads CASTTGGATHYTF. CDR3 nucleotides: TGTGCCAGCACCACAGGCGGGGCCACGCACTACACCTTC.

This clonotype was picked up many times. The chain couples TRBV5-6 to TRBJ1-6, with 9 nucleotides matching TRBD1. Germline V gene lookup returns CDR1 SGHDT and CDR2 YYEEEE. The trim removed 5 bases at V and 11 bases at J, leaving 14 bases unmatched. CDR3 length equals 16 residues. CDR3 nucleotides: TGTGCCAGCAGAATTCAGGGGACAGGGTTTTTTGCACCCCTCCACTTT. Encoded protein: CASRIQGTGFFAPLHF.

CDR3 sequence: CASSTTGTSGGGDTQYF. The CDR3 nucleotides read TGTGCCAGCAGTACCACCGGGACTAGCGGAGGGGGGGATACGCAGTATTTT. The chain links TRBV28 to TRBJ2-3; the match to TRBD2 covers 11 bases. Germline V gives CDR1 MDHEN, CDR2 SYDVKM. This CDR3 is built from 17 residues. V shed 5 bases and J 6 bases; nucleotides not matched to a gene: 13.

CDR3 in amino acids: CASSLAFRQAPLGEQYF. The CDR3 DNA reads TGCGCCAGCAGCTTGGCTTTTAGACAGGCGCCCCTCGGAGAGCAGTACTTC. J is TRBJ2-7 and V is TRBV5-1, with a weak D call TRBD1 (6 bases). This CDR3 is built from 17 residues. CDR1 is SGHRS, CDR2 YFSETQ, per germline. V was cut by 0 bases and J by 7 bases, with 23 bases left in between.

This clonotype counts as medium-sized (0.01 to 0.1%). CDR3 sequence (DNA): TGTGCCAGCAGTGTAGGATCGTCCTACTATGGCTACACCTTC. Translating gives CASSVGSSYYGYTF. V and J are TRBV2 and TRBJ1-2; D remains ambiguous. Trimming pared 4 bases from V and 3 bases from J, leaving 12 bases between. This CDR3 is built from 14 residues. Per the germline V gene, CDR1 is SNHLY and CDR2 is FYNNEI.

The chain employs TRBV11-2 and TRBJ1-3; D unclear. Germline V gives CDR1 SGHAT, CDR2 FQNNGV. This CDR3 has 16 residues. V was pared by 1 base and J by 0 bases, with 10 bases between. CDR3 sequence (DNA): TGTGCCAGCAGCTTAGTACCGGGTGCCTCTGGAAACACCATATATTTT. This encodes CASSLVPGASGNTIYF.

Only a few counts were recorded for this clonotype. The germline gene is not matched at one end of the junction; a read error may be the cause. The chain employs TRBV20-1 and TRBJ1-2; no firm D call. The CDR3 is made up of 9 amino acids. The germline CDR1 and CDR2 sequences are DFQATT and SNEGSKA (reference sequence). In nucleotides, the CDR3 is TGCAGTGCTGGAGATGGCTACACCTTC. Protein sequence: CSAGDGYTF.

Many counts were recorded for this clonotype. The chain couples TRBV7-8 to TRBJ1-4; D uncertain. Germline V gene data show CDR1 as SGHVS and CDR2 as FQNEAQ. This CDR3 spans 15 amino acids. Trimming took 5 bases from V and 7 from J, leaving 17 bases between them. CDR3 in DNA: TGTGCCAGCAGCCCGACTCGTGGCCTTACTGAAAAACTGTTTTTT. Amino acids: CASSPTRGLTEKLFF.

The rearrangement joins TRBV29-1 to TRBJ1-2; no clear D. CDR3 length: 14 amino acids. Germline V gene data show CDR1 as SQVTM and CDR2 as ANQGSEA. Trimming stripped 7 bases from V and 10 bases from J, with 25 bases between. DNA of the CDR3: TGCAGCGCCCTAGAAAATTCGAGGCCCTTTGACTACACCTTC. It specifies CSALENSRPFDYTF.

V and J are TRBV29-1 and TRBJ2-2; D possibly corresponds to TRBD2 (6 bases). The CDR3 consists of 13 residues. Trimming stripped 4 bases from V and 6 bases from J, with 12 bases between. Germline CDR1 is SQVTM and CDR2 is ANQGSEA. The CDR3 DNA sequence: TGCAGCGTTGTGTCTAGCGCGGCCGGGGAGCTGTTTTTT. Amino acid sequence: CSVVSSAAGELFF.

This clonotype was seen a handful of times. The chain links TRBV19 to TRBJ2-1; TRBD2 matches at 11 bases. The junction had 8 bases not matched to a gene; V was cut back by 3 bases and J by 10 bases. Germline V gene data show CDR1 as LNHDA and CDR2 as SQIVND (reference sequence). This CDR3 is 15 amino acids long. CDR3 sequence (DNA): TGTGCCAGTAGTATTAGGGGCCTAGCGGGAGGCGAGCAGTTCTTC. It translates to CASSIRGLAGGEQFF. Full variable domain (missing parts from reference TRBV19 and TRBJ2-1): DGGITQSPKYLFRKEGQNVTLSCEQNLNHDAMYWYRQDPGQGLRLIYYSQIVNDFQKGDIAEGYSVSREKKESFPLTVTSAQKNPTAFYLCASSIRGLAGGEQFFGPGTRLTVL.

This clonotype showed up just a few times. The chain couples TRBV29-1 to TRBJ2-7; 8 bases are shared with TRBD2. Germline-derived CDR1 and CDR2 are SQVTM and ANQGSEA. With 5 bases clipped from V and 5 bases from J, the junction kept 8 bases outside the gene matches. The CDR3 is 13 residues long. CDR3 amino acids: CSVRAGGMNEQYF. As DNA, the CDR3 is TGCAGCGTTAGGGCGGGAGGTATGAACGAGCAGTACTTC.